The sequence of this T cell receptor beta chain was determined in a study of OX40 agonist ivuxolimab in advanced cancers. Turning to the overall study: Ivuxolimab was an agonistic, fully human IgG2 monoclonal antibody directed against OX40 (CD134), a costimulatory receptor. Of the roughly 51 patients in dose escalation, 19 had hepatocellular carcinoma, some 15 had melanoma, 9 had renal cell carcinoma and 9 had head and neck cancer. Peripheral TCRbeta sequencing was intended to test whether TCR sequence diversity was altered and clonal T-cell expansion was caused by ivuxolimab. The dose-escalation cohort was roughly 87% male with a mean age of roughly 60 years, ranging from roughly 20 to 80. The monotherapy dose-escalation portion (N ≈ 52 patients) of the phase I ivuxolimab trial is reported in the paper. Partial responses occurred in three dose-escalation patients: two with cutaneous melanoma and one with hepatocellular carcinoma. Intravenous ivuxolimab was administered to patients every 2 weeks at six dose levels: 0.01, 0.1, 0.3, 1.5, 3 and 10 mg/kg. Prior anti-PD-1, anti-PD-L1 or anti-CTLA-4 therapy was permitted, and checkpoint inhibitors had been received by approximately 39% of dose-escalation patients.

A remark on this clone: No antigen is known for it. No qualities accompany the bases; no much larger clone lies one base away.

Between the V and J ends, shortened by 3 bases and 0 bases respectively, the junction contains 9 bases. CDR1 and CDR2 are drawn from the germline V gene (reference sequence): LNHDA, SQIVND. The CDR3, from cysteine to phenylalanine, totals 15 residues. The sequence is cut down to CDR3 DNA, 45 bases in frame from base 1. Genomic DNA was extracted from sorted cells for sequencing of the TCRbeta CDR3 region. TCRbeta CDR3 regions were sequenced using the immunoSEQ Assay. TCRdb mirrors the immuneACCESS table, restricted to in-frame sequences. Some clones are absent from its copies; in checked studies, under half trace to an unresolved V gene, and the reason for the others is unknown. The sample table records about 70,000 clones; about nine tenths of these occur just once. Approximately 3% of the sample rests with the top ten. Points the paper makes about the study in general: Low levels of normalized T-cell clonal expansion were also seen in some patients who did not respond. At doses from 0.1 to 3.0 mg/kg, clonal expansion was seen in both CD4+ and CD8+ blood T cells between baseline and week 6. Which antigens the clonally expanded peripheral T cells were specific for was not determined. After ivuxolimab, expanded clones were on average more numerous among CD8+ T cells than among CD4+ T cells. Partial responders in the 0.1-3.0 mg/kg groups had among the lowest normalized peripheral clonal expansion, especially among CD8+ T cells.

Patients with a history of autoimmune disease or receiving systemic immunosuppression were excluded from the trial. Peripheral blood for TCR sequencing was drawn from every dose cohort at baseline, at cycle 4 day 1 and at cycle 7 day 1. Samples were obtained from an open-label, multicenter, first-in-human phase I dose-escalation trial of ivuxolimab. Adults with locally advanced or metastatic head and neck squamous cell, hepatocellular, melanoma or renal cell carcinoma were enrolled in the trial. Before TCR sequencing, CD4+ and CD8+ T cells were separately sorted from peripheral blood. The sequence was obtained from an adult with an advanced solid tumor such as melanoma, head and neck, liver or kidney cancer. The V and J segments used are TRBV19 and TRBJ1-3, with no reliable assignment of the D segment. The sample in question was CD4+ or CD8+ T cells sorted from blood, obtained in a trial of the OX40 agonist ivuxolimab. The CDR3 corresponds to CASSIRDGSGNTIYF. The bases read TGTGCCAGTAGTATTCGCGACGGCTCTGGAAACACCATATATTTT.